The subject of this entry is one TCR beta chain. The method was immunoSEQ multiplex PCR; TCRdb's version includes in-frame clones alone and lacks a portion of them. The repertoire consists of over 350,000 clones, with roughly nine tenths occurring once and the leading ten covering under 2.5%. This entry belongs to a study of blood T cell repertoires in COVID-19. Germline lookup yields CDR1 SGHTA and CDR2 FQGNSA. The CDR3 covers 15 residues. V shed 5 bases and J 1 base; nucleotides not matched to a gene: 6. The TCR originated in a woman aged 18-35 years with acute COVID-19. The V gene is TRBV7-2, the J gene TRBJ1-2, with 8 bases that match TRBD1. The sample was PBMCs or T cells enriched from blood (not recorded which). The CDR3 spells CASSPGTGSNYGYTF. CDR3 DNA sequence: TGTGCCAGCAGCCCAGGGACAGGCAGTAACTATGGCTACACCTTC.